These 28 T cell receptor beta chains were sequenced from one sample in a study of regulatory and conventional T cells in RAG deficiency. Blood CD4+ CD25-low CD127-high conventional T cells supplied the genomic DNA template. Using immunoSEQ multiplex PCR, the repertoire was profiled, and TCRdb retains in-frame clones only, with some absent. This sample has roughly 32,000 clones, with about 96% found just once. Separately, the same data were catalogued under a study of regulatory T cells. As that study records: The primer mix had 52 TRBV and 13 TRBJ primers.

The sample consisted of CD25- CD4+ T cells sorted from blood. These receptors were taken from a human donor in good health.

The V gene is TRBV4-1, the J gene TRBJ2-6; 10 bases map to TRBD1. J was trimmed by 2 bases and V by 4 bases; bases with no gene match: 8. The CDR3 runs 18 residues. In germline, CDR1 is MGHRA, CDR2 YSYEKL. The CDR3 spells CASSPTGQGKPGANVLTF. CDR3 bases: TGCGCCAGCAGCCCCACGGGACAGGGGAAACCTGGGGCCAACGTCCTGACTTTC.

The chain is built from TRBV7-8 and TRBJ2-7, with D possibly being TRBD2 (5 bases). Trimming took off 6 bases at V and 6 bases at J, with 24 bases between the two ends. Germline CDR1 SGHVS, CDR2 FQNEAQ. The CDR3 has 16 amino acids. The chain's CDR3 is CASSPTHRGREGEQYF. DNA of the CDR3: TGTGCCAGCAGTCCTACCCACCGGGGTCGAGAGGGCGAGCAGTACTTC. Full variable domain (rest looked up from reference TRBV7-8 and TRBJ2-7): GAGVSQSPRYKVAKRGQDVALRCDPISGHVSLFWYQQALGQGPEFLTYFQNEAQLDKSGLPSDRFFAERPEGSVSTLKIQRTQQEDSAVYLCASSPTHRGREGEQYFGPGTRLTVT.

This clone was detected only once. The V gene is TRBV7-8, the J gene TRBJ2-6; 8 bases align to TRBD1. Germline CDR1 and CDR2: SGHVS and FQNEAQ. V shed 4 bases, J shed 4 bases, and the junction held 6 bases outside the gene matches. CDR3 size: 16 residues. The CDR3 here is CASSSTGGAGANVLTF. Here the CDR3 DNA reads TGTGCCAGCAGCTCAACAGGGGGTGCCGGGGCCAACGTCCTGACTTTC.

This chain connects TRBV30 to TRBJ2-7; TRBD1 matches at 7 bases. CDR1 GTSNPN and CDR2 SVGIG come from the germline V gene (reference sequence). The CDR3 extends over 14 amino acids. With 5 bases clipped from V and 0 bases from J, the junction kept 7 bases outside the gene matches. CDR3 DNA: TGTGCCTGGGAACAGGGGCTCCTCTCCTACGAGCAGTACTTC. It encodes CAWEQGLLSYEQYF.

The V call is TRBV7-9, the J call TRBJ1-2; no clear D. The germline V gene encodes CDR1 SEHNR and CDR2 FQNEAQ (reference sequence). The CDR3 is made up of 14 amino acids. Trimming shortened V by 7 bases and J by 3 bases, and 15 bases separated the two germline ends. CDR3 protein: CASIGDGVYYGYTF. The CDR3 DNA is TGTGCCAGCATCGGCGACGGAGTGTACTATGGCTACACCTTC.

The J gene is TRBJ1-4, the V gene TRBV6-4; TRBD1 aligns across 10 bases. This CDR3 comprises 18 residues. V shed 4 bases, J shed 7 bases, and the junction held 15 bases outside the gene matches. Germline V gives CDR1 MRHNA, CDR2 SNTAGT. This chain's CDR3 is CASSVAGQGTHKGEKLFF. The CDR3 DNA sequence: TGTGCCAGCAGTGTCGCGGGACAGGGGACACATAAGGGTGAAAAACTGTTTTTT.

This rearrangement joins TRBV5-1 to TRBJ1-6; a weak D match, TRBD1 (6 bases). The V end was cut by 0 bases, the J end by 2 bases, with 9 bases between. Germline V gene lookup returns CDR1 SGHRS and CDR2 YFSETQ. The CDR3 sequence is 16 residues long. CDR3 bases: TGCGCCAGCAGCTTGGAGCACAGGGCCTATAATTCACCCCTCCACTTT. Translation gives CASSLEHRAYNSPLHF.

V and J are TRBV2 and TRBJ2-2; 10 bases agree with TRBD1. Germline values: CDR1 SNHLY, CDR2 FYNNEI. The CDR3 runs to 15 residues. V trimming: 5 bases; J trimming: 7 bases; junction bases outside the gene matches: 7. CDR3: CASSTSDRGLGELFF. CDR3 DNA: TGTGCCAGCAGTACAAGCGACAGGGGGCTCGGGGAGCTGTTTTTT.

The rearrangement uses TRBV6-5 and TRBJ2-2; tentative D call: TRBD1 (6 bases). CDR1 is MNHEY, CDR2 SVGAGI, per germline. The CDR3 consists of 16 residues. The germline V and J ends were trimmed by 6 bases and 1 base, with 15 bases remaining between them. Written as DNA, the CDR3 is TGTGCCAGCAGCTACACGACAGGTTGGAACACCGGGGAGCTGTTTTTT. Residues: CASSYTTGWNTGELFF.

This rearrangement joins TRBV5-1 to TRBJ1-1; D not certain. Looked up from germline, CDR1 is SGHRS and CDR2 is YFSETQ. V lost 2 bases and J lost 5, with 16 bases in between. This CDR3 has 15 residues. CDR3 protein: CASSFNGVKATEAFF. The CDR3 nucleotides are TGCGCCAGCAGCTTCAACGGGGTCAAGGCGACTGAAGCTTTCTTT.

This CDR3 reads CASSVGLAAYTDTQYF. The CDR3 DNA reads as TGTGCCAGCAGCGTAGGTCTAGCGGCCTACACAGATACGCAGTATTTT. The chain couples TRBV9 to TRBJ2-3; 7 positions match TRBD2. The CDR3 loop spans 16 amino acids. The germline V gene has CDR1 SGDLS and CDR2 YYNGEE. With 0 bases clipped from V and 2 bases from J, the junction kept 6 bases outside the gene matches.

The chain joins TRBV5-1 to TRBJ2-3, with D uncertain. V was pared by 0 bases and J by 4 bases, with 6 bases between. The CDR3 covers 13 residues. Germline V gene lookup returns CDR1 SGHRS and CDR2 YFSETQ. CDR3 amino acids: CASSLGPSDTQYF. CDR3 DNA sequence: TGCGCCAGCAGCTTGGGGCCGTCAGATACGCAGTATTTT.

The CDR3 DNA reads TGTGCCAGCAGCTTGGGGCGGGAGTACTACGAGCAGTACTTC. The encoded protein is CASSLGREYYEQYF. V is TRBV11-1 and J is TRBJ2-7; 7 positions match TRBD2. This CDR3 comprises 14 residues. CDR1 and CDR2 (germline): SGHAT, FQDESV (reference sequence). The junction had 5 bases not matched to a gene; V was cut back by 3 bases and J by 3 bases.

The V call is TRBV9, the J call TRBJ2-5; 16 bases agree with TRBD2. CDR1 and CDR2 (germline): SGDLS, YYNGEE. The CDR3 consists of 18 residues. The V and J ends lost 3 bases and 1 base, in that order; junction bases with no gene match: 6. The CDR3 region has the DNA TGTGCCAGCAGCGAAGGGACTAGCGGGAGGGCCCGCCAAGAGACCCAGTACTTC. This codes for CASSEGTSGRARQETQYF.

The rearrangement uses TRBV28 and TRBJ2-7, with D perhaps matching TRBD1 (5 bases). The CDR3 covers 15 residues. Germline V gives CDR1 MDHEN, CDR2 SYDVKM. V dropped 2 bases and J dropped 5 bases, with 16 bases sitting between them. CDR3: CASSLRAGSPHEQYF. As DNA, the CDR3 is TGTGCCAGCAGTTTACGGGCAGGGTCCCCCCACGAGCAGTACTTC.

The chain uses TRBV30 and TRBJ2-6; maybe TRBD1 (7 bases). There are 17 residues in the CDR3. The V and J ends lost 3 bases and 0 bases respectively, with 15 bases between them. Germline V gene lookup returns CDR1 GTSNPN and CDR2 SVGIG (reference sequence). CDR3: CAWRAGGKFSGANVLTF. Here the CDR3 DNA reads TGTGCCTGGAGGGCAGGGGGGAAATTCTCTGGGGCCAACGTCCTGACTTTC.

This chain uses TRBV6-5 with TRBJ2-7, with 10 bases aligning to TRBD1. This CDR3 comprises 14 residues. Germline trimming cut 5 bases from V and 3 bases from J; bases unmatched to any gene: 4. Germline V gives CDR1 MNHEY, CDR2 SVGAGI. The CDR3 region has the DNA TGTGCCAGCAGTACGGGACAGGGGATCTACGAGCAGTACTTC. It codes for CASSTGQGIYEQYF.

The CDR3 DNA is TGCGCCAGCAGTGTAAGCGGGGGTTTCTCGTGGAATGAGCAGTTCTTC. Protein: CASSVSGGFSWNEQFF. V usage is TRBV10-1 and J usage is TRBJ2-1, with 8 bases that match TRBD2. J lost 7 bases, V lost 4 bases, and 12 bases had no gene match. CDR3 size: 16 residues. CDR1 and CDR2 (germline): WNHNN, SYGVQD (reference sequence).

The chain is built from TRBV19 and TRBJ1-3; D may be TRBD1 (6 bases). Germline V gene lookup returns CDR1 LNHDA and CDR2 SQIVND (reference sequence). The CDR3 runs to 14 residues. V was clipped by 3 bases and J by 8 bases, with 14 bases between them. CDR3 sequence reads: CASSMSGARDTIYF. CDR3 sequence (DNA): TGTGCCAGTAGTATGTCAGGGGCCCGAGACACCATATATTTT.

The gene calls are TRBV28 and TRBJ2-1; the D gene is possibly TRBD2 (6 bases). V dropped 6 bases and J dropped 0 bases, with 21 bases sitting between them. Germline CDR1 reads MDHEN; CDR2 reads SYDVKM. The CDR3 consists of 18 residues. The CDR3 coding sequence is TGTGCCAGCAGGACCCCCTACGTAGCGGCAAGCTCCTACAATGAGCAGTTCTTC. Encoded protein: CASRTPYVAASSYNEQFF.

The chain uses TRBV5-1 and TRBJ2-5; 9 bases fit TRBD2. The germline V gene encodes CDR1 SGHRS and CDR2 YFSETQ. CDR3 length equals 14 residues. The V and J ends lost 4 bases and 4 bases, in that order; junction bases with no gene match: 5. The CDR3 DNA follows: TGCGCCAGCAGCCTAGCGGGAAATGGAGAGACCCAGTACTTC. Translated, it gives CASSLAGNGETQYF.

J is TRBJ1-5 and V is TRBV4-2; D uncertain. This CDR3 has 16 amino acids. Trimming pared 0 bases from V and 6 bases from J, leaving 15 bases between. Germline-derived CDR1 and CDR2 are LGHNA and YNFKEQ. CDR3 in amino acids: CASSQDYHKEAQPQHF. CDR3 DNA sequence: TGTGCCAGCAGCCAAGATTACCACAAGGAGGCTCAGCCCCAGCATTTT.

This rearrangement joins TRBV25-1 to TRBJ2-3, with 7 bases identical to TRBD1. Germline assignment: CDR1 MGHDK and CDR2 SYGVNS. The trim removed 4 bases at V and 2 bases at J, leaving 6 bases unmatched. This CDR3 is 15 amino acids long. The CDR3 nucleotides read TGTGCCAGCAGTGGAAGACAGGGACCCACAGATACGCAGTATTTT. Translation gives CASSGRQGPTDTQYF.

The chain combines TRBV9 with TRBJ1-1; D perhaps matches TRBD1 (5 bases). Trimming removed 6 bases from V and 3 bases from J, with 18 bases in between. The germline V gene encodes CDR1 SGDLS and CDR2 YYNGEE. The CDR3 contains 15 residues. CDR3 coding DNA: TGTGCCAGCACCACCACGGGGGGAAAGGACACTGAAGCTTTCTTT. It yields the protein CASTTTGGKDTEAFF.

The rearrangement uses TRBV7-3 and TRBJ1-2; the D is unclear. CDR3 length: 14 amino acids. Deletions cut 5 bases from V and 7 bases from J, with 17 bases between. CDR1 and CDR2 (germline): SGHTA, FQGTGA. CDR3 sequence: CASSLGEGFGGYTF. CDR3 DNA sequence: TGTGCCAGCAGCCTAGGCGAGGGTTTTGGTGGCTACACCTTC. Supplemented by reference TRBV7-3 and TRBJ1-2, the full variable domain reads GAGVSQTPSNKVTEKGKYVELRCDPISGHTALYWYRQSLGQGPEFLIYFQGTGAADDSGLPNDRFFAVRPEGSVSTLKIQRTERGDSAVYLCASSLGEGFGGYTFGSGTRLTVV.

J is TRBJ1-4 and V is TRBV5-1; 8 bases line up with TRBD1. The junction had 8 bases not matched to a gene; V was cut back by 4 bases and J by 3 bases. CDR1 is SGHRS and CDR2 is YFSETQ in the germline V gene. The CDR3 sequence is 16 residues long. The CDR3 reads CASSLGNRGANEKLFF. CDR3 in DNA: TGCGCCAGCAGCCTTGGAAACAGGGGGGCTAATGAAAAACTGTTTTTT. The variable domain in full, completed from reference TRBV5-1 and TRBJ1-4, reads KAGVTQTPRYLIKTRGQQVTLSCSPISGHRSVSWYQQTPGQGLQFLFEYFSETQRNKGNFPGRFSGRQFSNSRSEMNVSTLELGDSALYLCASSLGNRGANEKLFFGSGTQLSVL.

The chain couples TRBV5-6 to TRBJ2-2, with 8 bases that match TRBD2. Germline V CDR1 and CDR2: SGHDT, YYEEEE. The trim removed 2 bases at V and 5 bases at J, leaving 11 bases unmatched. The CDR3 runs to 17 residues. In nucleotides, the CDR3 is TGTGCCAGCAGCTTTTACGGGAGGGCCTCGAGTACCGGGGAGCTGTTTTTT. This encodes CASSFYGRASSTGELFF.

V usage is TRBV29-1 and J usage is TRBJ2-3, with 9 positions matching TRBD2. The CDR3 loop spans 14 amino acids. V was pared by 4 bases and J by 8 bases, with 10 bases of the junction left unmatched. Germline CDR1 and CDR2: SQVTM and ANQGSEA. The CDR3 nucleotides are TGCAGCGTTGTTACGGCGGGGGGGCCGGGTACGCAGTATTTT. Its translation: CSVVTAGGPGTQYF.